These T cell receptor beta chains were read from a single sample in a study of beta chain features in type 1 diabetes. Sequencing used immunoSEQ multiplex PCR; TCRdb keeps in-frame clones, though not all of them. The sample has about 930,000 clones, roughly 15% seen once; the top ten hold 0.02% to 0.03%. Material for sequencing was naive CD4+ T cells from blood. All receptors come from a woman aged 18-35 years in good health. The CDR3 runs from the conserved cysteine through the conserved F or W. Each record gives: J gene, clone size, D gene, V gene, CDR3 DNA, CDR3 protein. The D gene is left open where the match is weak. Some rows mark clone size as missing; the rest say once, few, many or name a class of expanded clone.

j_call: TRBJ2-4
clone_size: few
d_call: -
v_call: TRBV15
cdr3_nt: TGTGCCACCAGCGCCGAACAGGGTGGGAGGAGAAACATTCAGTACTTC
cdr3_aa: CATSAEQGGRRNIQYF

j_call: TRBJ2-3
clone_size: few
d_call: TRBD2
v_call: TRBV10-3
cdr3_nt: TGTGCCACGACTAGCGGGGCTACAGATACGCAGTATTTT
cdr3_aa: CATTSGATDTQYF

j_call: TRBJ2-2
clone_size: -
d_call: TRBD1
v_call: TRBV7-9
cdr3_nt: TGTGCCAGCAGCGTGGACAGGGGGAGCCCCGGGGAGCTGTTTTTT
cdr3_aa: CASSVDRGSPGELFF

j_call: TRBJ1-3
clone_size: few
d_call: -
v_call: TRBV5-4
cdr3_nt: TGTGCCAGCAGCTTGGGTGCAACTGGAAACACCATATATTTT
cdr3_aa: CASSLGATGNTIYF

j_call: TRBJ1-2
clone_size: few
d_call: -
v_call: TRBV10-1
cdr3_nt: TGCGCCAGCAGTGGCCCGAGGATCTTACGGCATGGCTACACCTTC
cdr3_aa: CASSGPRILRHGYTF

j_call: TRBJ1-5
clone_size: -
d_call: -
v_call: TRBV18
cdr3_nt: TGTGCCAGCTCACCACAGGGTGGTTATCAGCCCCAGCATTTT
cdr3_aa: CASSPQGGYQPQHF

j_call: TRBJ2-7
clone_size: few
d_call: -
v_call: TRBV7-6
cdr3_nt: TGTGCCAGCAGCTTAGCGCGGGGCTACGAGCAGTACTTC
cdr3_aa: CASSLARGYEQYF

j_call: TRBJ2-2
clone_size: many
d_call: -
v_call: TRBV14
cdr3_nt: TGTGCCAGCAGCCAACAGTACACCGGGGAGCTGTTTTTT
cdr3_aa: CASSQQYTGELFF

j_call: TRBJ1-1
clone_size: few
d_call: -
v_call: TRBV7-8
cdr3_nt: TGTGCCAGCAGCTTTTCTGGTGACACTGAAGCTTTCTTT
cdr3_aa: CASSFSGDTEAFF

j_call: TRBJ2-1
clone_size: few
d_call: -
v_call: TRBV29-1
cdr3_nt: TGCAGCGGCGATGGGGGTAATGAGCAGTTCTTC
cdr3_aa: CSGDGGNEQFF

j_call: TRBJ2-5
clone_size: few
d_call: -
v_call: TRBV5-1
cdr3_nt: TGCGCCAGCAGCTTAGGGCCACAAATTCAAGAGACCCAGTACTTC
cdr3_aa: CASSLGPQIQETQYF

j_call: TRBJ2-5
clone_size: -
d_call: -
v_call: TRBV7-2
cdr3_nt: TGTGCCAGCAACTACCAGTATCTGGGAGAGACCCAGTACTTC
cdr3_aa: CASNYQYLGETQYF

j_call: TRBJ1-5
clone_size: -
d_call: TRBD1
v_call: TRBV18
cdr3_nt: TGTGCCAGCTCAGGCGGGACAGGCAATCAGCCCCAGCATTTT
cdr3_aa: CASSGGTGNQPQHF

j_call: TRBJ1-5
clone_size: few
d_call: TRBD1
v_call: TRBV14
cdr3_nt: TGTGCCAGCAGCCCGCGACAGGGTTTCCTTAATCAGCCCCAGCATTTT
cdr3_aa: CASSPRQGFLNQPQHF

j_call: TRBJ2-5
clone_size: -
d_call: TRBD2
v_call: TRBV5-4
cdr3_nt: TGTGCCAGCAGCTTAAGCGGGAGGTTAGGTGAGACCCAGTACTTC
cdr3_aa: CASSLSGRLGETQYF

j_call: TRBJ2-1
clone_size: few
d_call: -
v_call: TRBV11-2
cdr3_nt: TGTGCCAGCAGCTTAGCTGGGAATTACAATGAGCAGTTCTTC
cdr3_aa: CASSLAGNYNEQFF

j_call: TRBJ1-5
clone_size: -
d_call: -
v_call: TRBV10-3
cdr3_nt: TGTGCCATCAGTGGCCAGTTTTCCAATCAGCCCCAGCATTTT
cdr3_aa: CAISGQFSNQPQHF

j_call: TRBJ2-3
clone_size: few
d_call: -
v_call: TRBV7-2
cdr3_nt: TGTGCCAGCACCCTAGACGCGGGGTCAGATACGCAGTATTTT
cdr3_aa: CASTLDAGSDTQYF

j_call: TRBJ2-1
clone_size: few
d_call: TRBD2
v_call: TRBV11-1
cdr3_nt: TGTGCCAGCAGCTTAGGGACTAGCGGATACAATGAGCAGTTCTTC
cdr3_aa: CASSLGTSGYNEQFF

j_call: TRBJ2-1
clone_size: few
d_call: -
v_call: TRBV5-1
cdr3_nt: TGCGCCAGCAGCTTGGTAACAGGAAGCTCCTACAATGAGCAGTTCTTC
cdr3_aa: CASSLVTGSSYNEQFF

j_call: TRBJ1-3
clone_size: -
d_call: TRBD1
v_call: TRBV29-1
cdr3_nt: TGCAGCGCTGCCCGGGACAGGGGAGGAAACACCATATATTTT
cdr3_aa: CSAARDRGGNTIYF

j_call: TRBJ2-1
clone_size: -
d_call: TRBD2
v_call: TRBV6-5
cdr3_nt: TGTGCCAGCAGTTCGACTAGCGTCGGTCTGAATGAGCAGTTCTTC
cdr3_aa: CASSSTSVGLNEQFF

j_call: TRBJ2-7
clone_size: few
d_call: TRBD1
v_call: TRBV5-1
cdr3_nt: TGCGCCAGCAGCCCCGGACAGGTAGATTCCTACGAGCAGTACTTC
cdr3_aa: CASSPGQVDSYEQYF

j_call: TRBJ2-2
clone_size: -
d_call: -
v_call: TRBV7-8
cdr3_nt: TGTGCCAGCAGTCGTATACAGGGTCCCGGGGAGCTGTTTTTT
cdr3_aa: CASSRIQGPGELFF

j_call: TRBJ2-7
clone_size: -
d_call: -
v_call: TRBV5-6
cdr3_nt: TGTGCCAGCAGCTTGGTTCAGACGGGCTGGGAATACTACGAGCAGTACTTC
cdr3_aa: CASSLVQTGWEYYEQYF

j_call: TRBJ2-2
clone_size: -
d_call: TRBD2
v_call: TRBV11-2
cdr3_nt: TGTGCCAGCAGCTACATGGGAGGGAGGGTTGGCACCGGGGAGCTGTTTTTT
cdr3_aa: CASSYMGGRVGTGELFF

j_call: TRBJ1-1
clone_size: few
d_call: -
v_call: TRBV11-2
cdr3_nt: TGTGCCAGCAGCTTAGTGGGAGTTGGAGCTTTCTTT
cdr3_aa: CASSLVGVGAFF

j_call: TRBJ1-2
clone_size: few
d_call: -
v_call: TRBV7-3
cdr3_nt: TGTGCCAGCAGCTTAACGGGACTCCTGCAAGGCGACTATGGCTACACCTTC
cdr3_aa: CASSLTGLLQGDYGYTF

j_call: TRBJ2-5
clone_size: -
d_call: TRBD2
v_call: TRBV7-9
cdr3_nt: TGTGCCAGCAGCTTAGCGTTAGCGGGAAGAGGGGAGACCCAGTACTTC
cdr3_aa: CASSLALAGRGETQYF